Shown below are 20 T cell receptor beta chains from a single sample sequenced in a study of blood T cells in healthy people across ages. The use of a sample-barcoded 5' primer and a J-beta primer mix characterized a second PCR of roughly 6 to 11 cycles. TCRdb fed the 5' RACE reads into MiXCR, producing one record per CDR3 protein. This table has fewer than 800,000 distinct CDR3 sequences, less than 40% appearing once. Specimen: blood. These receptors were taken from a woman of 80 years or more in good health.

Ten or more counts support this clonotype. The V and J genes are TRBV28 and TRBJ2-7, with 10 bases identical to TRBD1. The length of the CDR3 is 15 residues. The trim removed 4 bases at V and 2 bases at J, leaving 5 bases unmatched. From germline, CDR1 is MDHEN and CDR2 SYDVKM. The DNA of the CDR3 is TGTGCCAGCAGTTCCTCCGGACAGGGGGCCTACGAGCAGTACTTC. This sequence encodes CASSSSGQGAYEQYF.

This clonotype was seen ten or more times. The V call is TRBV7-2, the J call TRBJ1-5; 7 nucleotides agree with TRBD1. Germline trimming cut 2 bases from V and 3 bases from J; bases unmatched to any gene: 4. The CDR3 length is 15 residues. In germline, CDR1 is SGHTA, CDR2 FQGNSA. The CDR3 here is CASSLKGTDNQPQHF. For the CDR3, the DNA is TGTGCCAGCAGCTTAAAGGGGACAGACAATCAGCCCCAGCATTTT.

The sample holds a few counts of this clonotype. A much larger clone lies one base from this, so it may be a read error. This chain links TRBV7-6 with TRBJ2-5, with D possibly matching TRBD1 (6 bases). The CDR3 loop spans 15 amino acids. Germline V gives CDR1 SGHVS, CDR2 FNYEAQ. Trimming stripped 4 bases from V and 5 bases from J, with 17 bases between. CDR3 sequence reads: CASSSEYRAGETQYF. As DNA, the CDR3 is TGTGCCAGCAGCTCGGAGTACAGGGCGGGTGAGACCCAGTACTTC.

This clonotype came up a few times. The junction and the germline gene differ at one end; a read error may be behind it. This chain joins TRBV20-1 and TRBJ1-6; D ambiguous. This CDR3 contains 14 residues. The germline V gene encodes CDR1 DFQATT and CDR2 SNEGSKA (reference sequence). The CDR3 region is CSAREARGNSPPHF. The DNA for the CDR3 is TGCAGTGCTAGGGAGGCCCGCGGTAATTCACCCCCCCACTTT.

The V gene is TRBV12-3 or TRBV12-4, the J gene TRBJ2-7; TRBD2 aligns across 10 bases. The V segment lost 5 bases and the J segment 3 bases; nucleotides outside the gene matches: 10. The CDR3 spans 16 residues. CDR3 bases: TGTGCCAGCAGTCCGCGAGTGTGGACTAGCGGCTACGAGCAGTACTTC. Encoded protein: CASSPRVWTSGYEQYF.

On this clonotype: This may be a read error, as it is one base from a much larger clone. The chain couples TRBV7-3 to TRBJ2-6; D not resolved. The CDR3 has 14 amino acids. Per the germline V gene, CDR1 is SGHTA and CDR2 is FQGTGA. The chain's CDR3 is CTSSSGLGANVLTF. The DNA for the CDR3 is TGTACCAGCAGCTCGGGTTTGGGGGCCAACGTCCTGACTTTC.

The CDR3 nucleotides read TGTGCCAGCAGTTCCCGGCAGGGGAACACCGGGGAGCTGTTTTTT. This translates into CASSSRQGNTGELFF. V and J are TRBV12-3 or TRBV12-4 and TRBJ2-2; D possibly corresponds to TRBD1 (5 bases). CDR3 size: 15 residues. The V gene lost 4 bases and the J gene lost 1 base, with 10 bases spanning the gap.

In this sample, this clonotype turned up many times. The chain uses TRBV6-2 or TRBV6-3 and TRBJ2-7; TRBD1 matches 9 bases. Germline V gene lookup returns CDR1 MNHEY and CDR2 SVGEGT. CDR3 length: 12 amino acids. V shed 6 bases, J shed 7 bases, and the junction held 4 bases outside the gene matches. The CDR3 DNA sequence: TGTGCCAGCAGACCGGGACAGGGAGAGCAGTACTTC. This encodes CASRPGQGEQYF.

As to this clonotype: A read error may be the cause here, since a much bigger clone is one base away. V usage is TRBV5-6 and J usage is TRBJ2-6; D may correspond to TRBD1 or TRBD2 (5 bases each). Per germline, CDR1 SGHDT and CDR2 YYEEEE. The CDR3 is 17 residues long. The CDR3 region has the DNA TGTGCCAGCAGCTTGGATGGCATGCGGACTGGGGCCAACGTCCGGACTTTC. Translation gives CASSLDGMRTGANVRTF.

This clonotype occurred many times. CDR3 residues: CASRPVDRDAYGYTF. The CDR3 DNA reads as TGTGCCAGCAGGCCGGTGGACAGAGACGCGTATGGCTACACCTTC. V is TRBV28 and J is TRBJ1-2, with D possibly matching TRBD1 (6 bases). In germline, CDR1 is MDHEN, CDR2 SYDVKM. The CDR3 extends over 15 amino acids. V dropped 6 bases and J dropped 5 bases, with 19 bases sitting between them.

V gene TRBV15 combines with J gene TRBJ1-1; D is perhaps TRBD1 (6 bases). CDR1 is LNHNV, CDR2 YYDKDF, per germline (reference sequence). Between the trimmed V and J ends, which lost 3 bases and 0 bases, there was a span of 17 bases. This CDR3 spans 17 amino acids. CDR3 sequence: CATSRRRTGTLNTEAFF. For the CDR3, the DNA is TGTGCCACCAGCAGGAGACGAACCGGGACACTGAACACTGAAGCTTTCTTT.

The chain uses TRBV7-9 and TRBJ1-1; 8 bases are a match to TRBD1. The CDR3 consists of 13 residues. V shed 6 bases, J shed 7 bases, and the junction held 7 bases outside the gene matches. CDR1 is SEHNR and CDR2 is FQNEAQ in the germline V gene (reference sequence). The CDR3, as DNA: TGTGCCAGCAGTTGGGGACAGGACGGTGAAGCTTTCTTT. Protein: CASSWGQDGEAFF.

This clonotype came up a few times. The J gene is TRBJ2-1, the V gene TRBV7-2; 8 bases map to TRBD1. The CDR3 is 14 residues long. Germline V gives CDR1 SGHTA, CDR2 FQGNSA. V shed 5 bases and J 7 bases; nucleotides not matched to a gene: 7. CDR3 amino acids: CASSVRGLGNEQFF. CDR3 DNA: TGTGCCAGCAGCGTCAGGGGGCTGGGGAATGAGCAGTTCTTC.

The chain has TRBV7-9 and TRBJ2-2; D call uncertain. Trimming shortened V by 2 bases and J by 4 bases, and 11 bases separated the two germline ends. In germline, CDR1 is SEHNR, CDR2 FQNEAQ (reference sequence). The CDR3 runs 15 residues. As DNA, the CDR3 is TGTGCCAGCAGCTTATGGGGATCTCCCACCGGGGAGCTGTTTTTT. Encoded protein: CASSLWGSPTGELFF.

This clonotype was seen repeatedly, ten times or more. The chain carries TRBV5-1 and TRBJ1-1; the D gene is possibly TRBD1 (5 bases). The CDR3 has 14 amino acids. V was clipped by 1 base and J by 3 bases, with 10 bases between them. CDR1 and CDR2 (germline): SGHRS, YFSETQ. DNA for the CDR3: TGCGCCAGCAGCTTGAAGGGGTTGGACACTGAAGCTTTCTTT. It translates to CASSLKGLDTEAFF. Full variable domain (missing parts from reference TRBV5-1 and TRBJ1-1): KAGVTQTPRYLIKTRGQQVTLSCSPISGHRSVSWYQQTPGQGLQFLFEYFSETQRNKGNFPGRFSGRQFSNSRSEMNVSTLELGDSALYLCASSLKGLDTEAFFGQGTRLTVV.

The CDR3 loop is CASSTRSGGGEQFF. CDR3 coding DNA: TGTGCCAGCAGTACGAGATCGGGGGGGGGTGAGCAGTTCTTC. V gene TRBV27 combines with J gene TRBJ2-1, with TRBD2 matching over 8 bases. This CDR3 is built from 14 residues. J was trimmed by 9 bases and V by 5 bases; bases with no gene match: 9. Germline CDR1 and CDR2: MNHEY and SMNVEV (reference sequence).

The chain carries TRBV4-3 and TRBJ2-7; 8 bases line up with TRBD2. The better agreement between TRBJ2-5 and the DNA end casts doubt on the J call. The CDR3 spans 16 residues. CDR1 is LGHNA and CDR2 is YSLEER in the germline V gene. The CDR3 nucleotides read TGCGCCAGCAGCCAAGAAGAGGGACTAGGTGCTGAGACCCAGTACTTC. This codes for CASSQEEGLGAETQYF.

This chain's CDR3 is CASSLGRFGAGGRLFTDTQYF. CDR3 in DNA: TGTGCCAGCAGCTTAGGACGGTTCGGAGCGGGGGGGCGCCTATTTACAGATACGCAGTATTTT. The V gene is TRBV11-2, the J gene TRBJ2-3; 10 nucleotides align to TRBD2. V trimming: 1 base; J trimming: 3 bases; junction bases outside the gene matches: 19. The V gene's germline CDR1 is SGHAT and CDR2 FQNNGV. The CDR3 contains 21 residues.

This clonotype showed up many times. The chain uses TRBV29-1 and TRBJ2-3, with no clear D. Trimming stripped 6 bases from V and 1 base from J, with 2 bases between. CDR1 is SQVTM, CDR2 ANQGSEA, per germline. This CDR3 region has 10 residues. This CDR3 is CSVGTDTQYF. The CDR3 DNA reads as TGCAGCGTGGGCACAGATACGCAGTATTTT.

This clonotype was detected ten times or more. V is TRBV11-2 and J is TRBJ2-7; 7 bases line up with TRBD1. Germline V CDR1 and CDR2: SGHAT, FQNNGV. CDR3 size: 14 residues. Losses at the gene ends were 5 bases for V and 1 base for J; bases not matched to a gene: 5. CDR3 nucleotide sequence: TGTGCCAGCAGCCCGCTGGACAGGTCCTACGAGCAGTACTTC. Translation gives CASSPLDRSYEQYF.